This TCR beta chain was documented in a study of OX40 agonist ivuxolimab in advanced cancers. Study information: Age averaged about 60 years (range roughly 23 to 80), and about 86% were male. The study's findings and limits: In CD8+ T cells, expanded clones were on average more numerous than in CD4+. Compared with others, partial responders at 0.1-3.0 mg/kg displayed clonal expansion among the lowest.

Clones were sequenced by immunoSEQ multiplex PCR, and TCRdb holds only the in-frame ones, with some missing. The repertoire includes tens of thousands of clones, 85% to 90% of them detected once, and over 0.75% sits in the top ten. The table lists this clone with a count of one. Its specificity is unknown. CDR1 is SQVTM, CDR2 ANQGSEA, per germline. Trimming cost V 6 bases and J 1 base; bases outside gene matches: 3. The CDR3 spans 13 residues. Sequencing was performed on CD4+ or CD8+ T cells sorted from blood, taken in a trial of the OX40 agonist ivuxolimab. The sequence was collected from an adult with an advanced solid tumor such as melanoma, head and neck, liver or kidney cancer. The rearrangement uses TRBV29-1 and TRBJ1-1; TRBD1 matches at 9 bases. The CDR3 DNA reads TGCAGCGTGGACAGGGGAGGGAACACTGAAGCTTTCTTT. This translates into CSVDRGGNTEAFF.